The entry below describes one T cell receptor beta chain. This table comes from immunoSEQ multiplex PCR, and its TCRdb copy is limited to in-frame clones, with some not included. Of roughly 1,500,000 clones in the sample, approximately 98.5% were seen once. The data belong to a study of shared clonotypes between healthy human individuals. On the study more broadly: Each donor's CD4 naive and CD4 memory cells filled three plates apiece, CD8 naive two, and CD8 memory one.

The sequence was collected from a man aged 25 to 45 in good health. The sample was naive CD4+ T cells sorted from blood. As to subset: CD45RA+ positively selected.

The CDR3 DNA reads TGTGCCAGCTCACCGAGGAGCAGACTAGCGGGGAAGGAGACCCAGTACTTC. Translated, it gives CASSPRSRLAGKETQYF. The rearrangement uses TRBV18 and TRBJ2-5; 11 bases fit TRBD2. The V gene's germline CDR1 is KGHSH and CDR2 LQKENI. CDR3 size: 17 residues. Unmatched junction bases numbered 11, after V lost 3 bases and J lost 5 bases.